This T cell receptor (beta chain) emerged from a study of identifying expanded T cells in peripheral blood. Unmatched junction bases numbered 3, after V lost 4 bases and J lost 0 bases. Germline CDR1 is MNHNS and CDR2 is SASEGT. This CDR3 region has 15 residues. In the case of this clone: The antigen is undetermined.

Healthy donors had no documented immune events, such as infections, while sampled. Findings of the study overall: Variance in clone template counts between two-week samples significantly increased with total template count across all healthy donors. Technical replicates showed roughly 1.2 changed clones; approximately 2 weeks about 16.4; four weeks 19.

Measured with immunoSEQ multiplex PCR; TCRdb has only the in-frame clones, and not every one. The table records 95,000 to 100,000 clones, around nine tenths of them present only once. The specimen sequenced was blood. The chain recombines TRBV6-1 with TRBJ2-3; TRBD1 matches at 8 bases. The TCR originated in a person aged 18 to 75 in good health. CDR3: CASSVRQGSTDTQYF. CDR3 DNA sequence: TGTGCCAGCAGTGTGCGACAGGGGAGCACAGATACGCAGTATTTT.